Listed here are 19 T cell receptor beta chains from one sample, sequenced in a study of T cells in Graves' hyperthyroidism and ophthalmopathy. Amplification of TCR beta CDR3 regions used RNA as the template. Initially, a first-round RT-PCR of the TCR CDR3 employed the HTBI primer set. TCRdb re-called the multiplex PCR reads through MiXCR, storing one row per CDR3 protein. Here the sample spans more than 500,000 distinct CDR3 sequences, roughly 15% being singletons. Sequenced sample: blood. These receptors were collected from a woman in her 30s with Graves' hyperthyroidism.

This clonotype appeared many times. The CDR3 sequence: CASSLLASLETQYF. CDR3 DNA: TGTGCCAGCAGCTTACTTGCGTCTTTGGAGACCCAGTACTTC. The chain links TRBV7-2 to TRBJ2-5, with no clear D. V was clipped by 2 bases and J by 5 bases, with 12 bases between them. The length of the CDR3 is 14 residues. Germline values: CDR1 SGHTA, CDR2 FQGNSA. The variable domain in full, with the rest retrieved from reference TRBV7-2 and TRBJ2-5, is GAGVSQSPSNKVTEKGKDVELRCDPISGHTALYWYRQSLGQGLEFLIYFQGNSAPDKSGLPSDRFSAERTGGSVSTLTIQRTQQEDSAVYLCASSLLASLETQYFGPGTRLLVL.

CDR3 coding DNA: TGCAGCGTTCGAAGACTAGCCTCCTCCCAAGAGACCCAGTACTTC. It translates to CSVRRLASSQETQYF. The chain is built from TRBV29-1 and TRBJ2-5; 7 positions agree with TRBD2. CDR3 length: 15 residues. V was pared by 5 bases and J by 1 base, with 10 bases of the junction left unmatched. Germline CDR1 is SQVTM and CDR2 is ANQGSEA.

This sequence joins TRBV6-1 and TRBJ2-7; a weak D match, TRBD1 (6 bases). CDR3 length equals 15 residues. Germline V gene lookup returns CDR1 MNHNS and CDR2 SASEGT. The V end was cut by 5 bases, the J end by 4 bases, with 18 bases between. In DNA, the CDR3 is TGTGCCAGCAGTTTACGGACAGTTAAGATTTACGAGCAGTACTTC. It translates to CASSLRTVKIYEQYF.

This clonotype has just a few counts. CDR3 coding DNA: TGCGCCAGCAGTGACGGACTAGGTCAAGAGACCCAGTACTTC. Encoded protein: CASSDGLGQETQYF. The rearrangement links TRBV5-1 to TRBJ2-5; TRBD2 matches 7 bases. Germline V CDR1 and CDR2: SGHRS, YFSETQ. The CDR3 length is 14 residues. Losses at the gene ends were 5 bases for V and 2 bases for J; bases not matched to a gene: 6.

This clonotype was counted ten times or more. The chain recombines TRBV11-2 with TRBJ1-4; the D gene is possibly TRBD1 (6 bases). Trimming cost V 2 bases and J 8 bases, with 12 bases left between them. CDR1 and CDR2 from the germline V gene are SGHAT and FQNNGV. The CDR3 is 14 residues long. CDR3 nucleotides: TGTGCCAGCAGCTTAACAGGGTTGGGGGAAAAACTGTTTTTT. Translating gives CASSLTGLGEKLFF.

There are a few counts of this clonotype. This rearrangement joins TRBV5-1 to TRBJ2-5, with 7 positions matching TRBD1. The V gene end was trimmed by 5 bases and the J gene end by 2 bases; junction bases not matched to a gene: 6. Germline CDR1 reads SGHRS; CDR2 reads YFSETQ. This CDR3 is built from 14 residues. CDR3 amino acids: CASRYGGQQETQYF. The CDR3 nucleotides read TGCGCCAGCAGATATGGGGGACAGCAAGAGACCCAGTACTTC.

Many counts were recorded for this clonotype. The rearrangement links TRBV5-1 to TRBJ2-1, with D perhaps matching TRBD1 (6 bases). Trimming cost V 4 bases and J 7 bases, with 15 bases left between them. CDR1 and CDR2 from the germline V gene are SGHRS and YFSETQ. The CDR3 has 14 residues. In DNA form, the CDR3 reads TGCGCCAGCAGCCCCGAGAACAGGGAAAATGAGCAGTTCTTC. Its translation: CASSPENRENEQFF. Using reference TRBV5-1 and TRBJ2-1 for the parts outside the CDR3, the full variable domain is KAGVTQTPRYLIKTRGQQVTLSCSPISGHRSVSWYQQTPGQGLQFLFEYFSETQRNKGNFPGRFSGRQFSNSRSEMNVSTLELGDSALYLCASSPENRENEQFFGPGTRLTVL.

The V and J genes are TRBV5-1 and TRBJ2-7; maybe TRBD2 (5 bases). V was shortened by 0 bases and J by 3 bases, with 7 bases between the two germline ends. Germline lookup yields CDR1 SGHRS and CDR2 YFSETQ. The CDR3 has 13 amino acids. The CDR3, as DNA: TGCGCCAGCAGCTTGGTTAGCGTCTACGAGCAGTACTTC. Its translation: CASSLVSVYEQYF.

This clonotype came up many times. This sequence joins TRBV27 and TRBJ1-2; no clear D. The CDR3 spans 14 residues. Trimming stripped 3 bases from V and 4 bases from J, with 12 bases between. CDR1 is MNHEY and CDR2 is SMNVEV in the germline V gene (reference sequence). CDR3 in amino acids: CASSFLDGTYGYTF. The CDR3 DNA sequence: TGTGCCAGCAGTTTCCTCGACGGTACCTATGGCTACACCTTC.

The chain combines TRBV11-2 with TRBJ2-2; either TRBD1 or TRBD2 may fit D (5 bases each). The CDR3 sequence is 15 residues long. V was pared by 5 bases and J by 6 bases, with 16 bases between. Germline V gives CDR1 SGHAT, CDR2 FQNNGV. As DNA, the CDR3 is TGTGCCAGCAGCCTCCTCCGGGGCCGACCCGGGGAGCTGTTTTTT. This codes for CASSLLRGRPGELFF.

The sample holds many counts of this clonotype. V and J are TRBV27 and TRBJ1-5, with D maybe TRBD1 (6 bases). Germline CDR1 MNHEY, CDR2 SMNVEV (reference sequence). This CDR3 contains 14 residues. Trimming removed 2 bases at V and 7 bases at J, with 12 bases between. The CDR3 here is CASSLGGGGQPQHF. The CDR3 nucleotides are TGTGCCAGCAGTTTAGGAGGGGGTGGACAGCCCCAGCATTTT.

This clonotype was detected only a few times. The chain carries TRBV27 and TRBJ1-2; tentative D call: TRBD1 (6 bases). The CDR3 has 15 amino acids. V was clipped by 5 bases and J by 4 bases, with 17 bases between them. The V gene's germline CDR1 is MNHEY and CDR2 SMNVEV (reference sequence). The CDR3 loop reads CASSPNTGTTYGYTF. In DNA form, the CDR3 reads TGTGCCAGCAGTCCCAATACCGGGACAACCTATGGCTACACCTTC.

This clonotype was seen repeatedly, ten times or more. V gene TRBV20-1 combines with J gene TRBJ1-2, with D perhaps TRBD1 (6 bases). CDR1 is DFQATT, CDR2 SNEGSKA, per germline (reference sequence). This CDR3 is 13 amino acids long. The V gene lost 5 bases and the J gene lost 2 bases, with 12 bases spanning the gap. The CDR3 sequence: CSAYVRGNYGYTF. The DNA of the CDR3 is TGCAGTGCTTATGTAAGGGGGAACTATGGCTACACCTTC.

This clonotype was detected a few times. V and J are TRBV7-9 and TRBJ2-7, with TRBD1 as a possible D gene (6 bases). Germline CDR1 reads SEHNR; CDR2 reads FQNEAQ (reference sequence). This CDR3 has 16 residues. Trimming removed 1 base from V and 3 bases from J, with 16 bases in between. Here the CDR3 reads CASSLGIRDTNYEQYF. For the CDR3, the DNA is TGTGCCAGCAGCTTAGGTATCCGGGACACGAACTACGAGCAGTACTTC. Supplemented by reference TRBV7-9 and TRBJ2-7, the full variable domain reads DTGVSQNPRHKITKRGQNVTFRCDPISEHNRLYWYRQTLGQGPEFLTYFQNEAQLEKSRLLSDRFSAERPKGSFSTLEIQRTEQGDSAMYLCASSLGIRDTNYEQYFGPGTRLTVT.

At least ten counts were recorded for this clonotype. The chain links TRBV20-1 to TRBJ2-7; 8 positions match TRBD2. Germline trimming cut 1 base from V and 5 bases from J; bases unmatched to any gene: 10. The CDR3 has 15 residues. CDR1 and CDR2 (germline): DFQATT, SNEGSKA (reference sequence). The CDR3 region is CSARVSGGRLHEQYF. The DNA of the CDR3 is TGCAGTGCTAGAGTAAGTGGCGGGAGGTTGCACGAGCAGTACTTC.

The rearrangement uses TRBV30 and TRBJ2-3, with 7 positions matching TRBD2. Unmatched junction bases numbered 4, after V lost 1 base and J lost 0 bases. CDR3 length: 15 residues. CDR1 and CDR2 from the germline V gene are GTSNPN and SVGIG (reference sequence). The CDR3 DNA is TGTGCCTGGAGTGGAAGCGGGATGAGCACAGATACGCAGTATTTT. Its protein product is CAWSGSGMSTDTQYF.

The rearrangement links TRBV7-3 to TRBJ2-4, with D maybe TRBD2 (5 bases). The V gene's germline CDR1 is SGHTA and CDR2 FQGTGA. The CDR3 covers 15 residues. Trimming took off 4 bases at V and 4 bases at J, with 14 bases between the two ends. The CDR3 DNA sequence: TGTGCCAGCAGCTCCGAGGGCCACAGTAAAAACATTCAGTACTTC. Translating it yields CASSSEGHSKNIQYF.

The sample holds a few counts of this clonotype. This chain uses TRBV6-1 with TRBJ2-7; D not certain. CDR1 MNHNS and CDR2 SASEGT come from the germline V gene. V was trimmed by 2 bases and J by 3 bases, leaving 8 bases between them. The CDR3 loop spans 13 amino acids. The CDR3 spells CASSESPYYEQYF. CDR3 DNA: TGTGCCAGCAGTGAATCCCCATACTACGAGCAGTACTTC.

The gene calls are TRBV5-6 and TRBJ2-5; D possibly corresponds to TRBD1 (5 bases). The ends were cut back, 4 bases at V and 5 bases at J, with 18 bases in the middle. CDR3 length: 15 amino acids. Germline V gives CDR1 SGHDT, CDR2 YYEEEE. The CDR3 DNA reads as TGTGCCAGCAGCGTGGTCGGACAAGGGATCGAGACCCAGTACTTC. This translates into CASSVVGQGIETQYF.